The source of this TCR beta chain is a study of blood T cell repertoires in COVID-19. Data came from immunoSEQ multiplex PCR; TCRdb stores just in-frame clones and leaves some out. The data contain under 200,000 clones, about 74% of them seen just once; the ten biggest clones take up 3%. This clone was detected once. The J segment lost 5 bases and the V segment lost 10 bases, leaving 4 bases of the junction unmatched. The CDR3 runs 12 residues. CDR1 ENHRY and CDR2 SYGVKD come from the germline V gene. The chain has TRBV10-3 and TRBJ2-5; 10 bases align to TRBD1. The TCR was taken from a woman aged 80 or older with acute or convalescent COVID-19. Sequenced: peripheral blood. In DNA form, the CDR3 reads TGTGCCACCGCGGGACAGGGGGAGACCCAGTACTTC. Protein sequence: CATAGQGETQYF.